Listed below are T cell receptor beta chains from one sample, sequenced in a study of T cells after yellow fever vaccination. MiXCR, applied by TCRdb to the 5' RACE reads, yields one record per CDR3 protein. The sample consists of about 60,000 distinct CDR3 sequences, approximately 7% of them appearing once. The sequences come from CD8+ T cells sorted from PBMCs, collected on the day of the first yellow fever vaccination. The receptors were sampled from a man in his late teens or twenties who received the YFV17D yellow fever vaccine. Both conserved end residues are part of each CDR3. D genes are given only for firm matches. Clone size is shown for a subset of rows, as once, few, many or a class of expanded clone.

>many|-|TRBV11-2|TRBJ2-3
TGTGCCAGCAGCTTAGAATTGGCCAGCGGCCTTTTCACAGATACGCAGTATTTT
CASSLELASGLFTDTQYF
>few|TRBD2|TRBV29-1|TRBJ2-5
TGCAGCGTTGAAGATGGGCGGGGGGCCTGGGAGACCCAGTACTTC
CSVEDGRGAWETQYF
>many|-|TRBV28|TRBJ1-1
TGTGCCAGCAGTTTTGGGTCTGAAGCTTTCTTT
CASSFGSEAFF
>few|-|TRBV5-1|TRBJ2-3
TGCGCCAGCAGCATCGGGGTACAGATTCCCAGCACAGATACGCAGTATTTT
CASSIGVQIPSTDTQYF
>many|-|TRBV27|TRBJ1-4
TGTGCCAGCAGTCCCGAGGCCGGACGGCTGGTTAATGAAAAACTGTTTTTT
CASSPEAGRLVNEKLFF
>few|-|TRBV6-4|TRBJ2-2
TGTGCCAGCAGTGGGGGAGACACCGGGGAGCTGTTTTTT
CASSGGDTGELFF
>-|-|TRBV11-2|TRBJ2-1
TGTGCCAGCAGCTTATATCGCACCCATGGGTTCTACAATGAGCAGTTCTTC
CASSLYRTHGFYNEQFF
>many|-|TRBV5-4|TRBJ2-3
TGTGCCAGCAGCCCGAGGGGGGAGATAGGCACGCAGTATTTT
CASSPRGEIGTQYF
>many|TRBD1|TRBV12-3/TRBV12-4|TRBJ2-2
TGTGCCAGCAGTTTAGGGGACAGGGGAGTCGACACCGGGGAGCTGTTTTTT
CASSLGDRGVDTGELFF
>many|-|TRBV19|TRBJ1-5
TGTGCCAGTAGTATTACAGATTATAGCAATCAGCCCCAGCATTTT
CASSITDYSNQPQHF
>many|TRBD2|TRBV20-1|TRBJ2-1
TGCAGTGCTAGAGATAAAGAGCGGGGGCGCCGCAATGAGCAGTTCTTC
CSARDKERGRRNEQFF
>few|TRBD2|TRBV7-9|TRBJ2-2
TGTGCCAGCAGTGAAGGGGAGGGGACCGGGGAGCTGTTTTTT
CASSEGEGTGELFF
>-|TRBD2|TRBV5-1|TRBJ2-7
TGCGCCAGCAGCTTCGCCGGGACTAGCGGGGGTCGACCCTACGAGCAGTACTTC
CASSFAGTSGGRPYEQYF
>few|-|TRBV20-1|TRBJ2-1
TGCAGTGCTGGGGACCGGGACACACACGAGAATGAGCAGTTCTTC
CSAGDRDTHENEQFF